The clone carrying this T cell receptor beta chain was seen repeatedly, ten times or more. Its target is not known. Time point reported: newly diagnosed GD, antithyroid drugs for less than 3 months. Construction of the TCR library relied on RNA isolated from PBMCs. Enrollment of patients was through an endocrinology department in Xi'an, China. iRepertoire HTBI primers and Arm-PCR of CDR3 regions built TCR beta libraries. MiXCR was run by TCRdb on the multiplex PCR reads, yielding one entry per CDR3 protein. The table shows about 240,000 distinct CDR3 sequences, with over 20% occurring only once. These data belong to a study of regulatory T cells in long-lasting Graves disease. Study-wide results and caveats: Relative to newly diagnosed Graves' patients, persistent ones had lower TCR diversity.

Sequenced here: peripheral blood mononuclear cells (PBMCs), sampled at new diagnosis, from a patient treated with antithyroid drugs. The TCR originated in a female donor with Graves disease.

CDR3 bases: TGCGCCAGCAGCCAAATGGGACAAGCCTTCTTCACAGATACGCAGTATTTT. It yields the protein CASSQMGQAFFTDTQYF. This rearrangement joins TRBV4-3 to TRBJ2-3; D is possibly TRBD1 (6 bases). Deletions cut 2 bases from V and 2 bases from J, with 17 bases between. Germline V CDR1 and CDR2: LGHNA, YSLEER. This CDR3 contains 17 residues.